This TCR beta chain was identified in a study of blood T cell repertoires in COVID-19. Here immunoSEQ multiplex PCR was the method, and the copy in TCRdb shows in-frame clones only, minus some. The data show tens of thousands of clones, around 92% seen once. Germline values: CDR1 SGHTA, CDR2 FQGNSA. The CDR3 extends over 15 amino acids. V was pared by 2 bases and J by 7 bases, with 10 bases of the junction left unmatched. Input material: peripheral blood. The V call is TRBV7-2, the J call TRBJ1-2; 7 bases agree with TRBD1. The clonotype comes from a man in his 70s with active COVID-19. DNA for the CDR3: TGTGCCAGCAGCTTACGGAGGGGGCCAATTTTTGGCTACACCTTC. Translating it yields CASSLRRGPIFGYTF.